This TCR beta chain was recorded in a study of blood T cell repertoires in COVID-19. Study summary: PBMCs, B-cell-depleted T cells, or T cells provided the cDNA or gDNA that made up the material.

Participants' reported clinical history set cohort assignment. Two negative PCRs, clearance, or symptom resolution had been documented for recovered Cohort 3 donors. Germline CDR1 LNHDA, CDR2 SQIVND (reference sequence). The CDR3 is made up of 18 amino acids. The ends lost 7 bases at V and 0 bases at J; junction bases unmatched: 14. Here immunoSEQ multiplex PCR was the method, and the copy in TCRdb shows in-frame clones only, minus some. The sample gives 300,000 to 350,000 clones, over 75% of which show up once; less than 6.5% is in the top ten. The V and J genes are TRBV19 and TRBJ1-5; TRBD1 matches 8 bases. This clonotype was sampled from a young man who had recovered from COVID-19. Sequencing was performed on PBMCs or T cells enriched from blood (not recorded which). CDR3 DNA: TGTGCCAGTATCAAACTCGGGACAGGAGAATATAGCAATCAGCCCCAGCATTTT. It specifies CASIKLGTGEYSNQPQHF.